Shown below are 27 T cell receptor beta chains from a single sample sequenced in a study of spatial heterogeneity in lung cancer. In TCRdb, the 5' RACE reads were re-called with MiXCR into one record per CDR3 protein. The sample holds 13,000 or so distinct CDR3 sequences, under 6% seen once. Which antigens these TCRs recognize remains unknown. This sample's time point: sample taken at primary tumor resection. Findings of the study overall: Mutation counts in tumors were tracked by counts of expanded intratumoral alpha and beta TCRs.

The sequences come from lung tumor tissue, collected at surgery. The source is a male donor with early-stage non-small cell lung cancer.

This clonotype was observed at least ten times. The V call is TRBV12-3 or TRBV12-4, the J call TRBJ2-7; TRBD1 might be the D (5 bases). CDR3 length: 15 residues. V shed 5 bases and J shed 4 bases, with 18 bases lying between them. CDR3 residues: CASSPDSRLYYEQYF. CDR3 nucleotide sequence: TGTGCCAGCAGTCCCGACAGTAGGTTATATTACGAGCAGTACTTC.

This clonotype was counted at least ten times. V gene TRBV7-8 combines with J gene TRBJ2-7; 7 positions match TRBD1. V lost 1 base to trimming and J lost 6 bases; unmatched junction nucleotides: 0. CDR3 length: 12 amino acids. Per the germline V gene, CDR1 is SGHVS and CDR2 is FQNEAQ. The CDR3 DNA reads TGTGCCAGCAGCTTAGACAGGGGCGAGCAGTACTTC. Protein sequence: CASSLDRGEQYF. Supplemented by reference TRBV7-8 and TRBJ2-7, the full variable domain reads GAGVSQSPRYKVAKRGQDVALRCDPISGHVSLFWYQQALGQGPEFLTYFQNEAQLDKSGLPSDRFFAERPEGSVSTLKIQRTQQEDSAVYLCASSLDRGEQYFGPGTRLTVT.

Many counts were recorded for this clonotype. The chain carries TRBV28 and TRBJ2-1, with 8 bases aligning to TRBD2. CDR3 length: 16 amino acids. Germline loops: CDR1 MDHEN, CDR2 SYDVKM. V lost 3 bases and J lost 2; bases outside the gene matches: 6. Here the CDR3 reads CASSFLRGAAYNEQFF. The CDR3 DNA reads TGTGCCAGCAGTTTTCTGCGGGGGGCCGCCTACAATGAGCAGTTCTTC. The full variable domain, its missing parts supplied by reference TRBV28 and TRBJ2-1, is DVKVTQSSRYLVKRTGEKVFLECVQDMDHENMFWYRQDPGLGLRLIYFSYDVKMKEKGDIPEGYSVSREKKERFSLILESASTNQTSMYLCASSFLRGAAYNEQFFGPGTRLTVL.

This clonotype has at least ten counts. V and J are TRBV21-1 and TRBJ1-5; the table's D call, TRBD1, was not checked against the DNA. TRBV21-1 is marked as a pseudogene. The CDR3 is 18 residues long. CDR3 residues: CARRTGTGTFGCNQPQHF. The CDR3 bases are TGTGCCAGAAGAACCGGGACAGGGACCTTTGGATGCAATCAGCCCCAGCATTTT.

In its sample, this clonotype was seen many times. The DNA for the CDR3 is TGCGCCAGCAGCGACAGCTCTGGGGCCAACGTCCTGACTTTC. Translated, it gives CASSDSSGANVLTF. V is TRBV5-1 and J is TRBJ2-6, with D perhaps TRBD1 (5 bases). With 4 bases removed from V and 0 bases from J, the gap between germline ends came to 5 bases. Looked up from germline, CDR1 is SGHRS and CDR2 is YFSETQ. The CDR3 is 14 residues long.

This clonotype has more than one count but fewer than ten. The chain couples TRBV7-9 to TRBJ2-3; D assignment may be TRBD1 or TRBD2 (6 bases each). Deletions cut 5 bases from V and 6 bases from J, with 18 bases between. The CDR3 has 15 residues. Germline CDR1 reads SEHNR; CDR2 reads FQNEAQ (reference sequence). For the CDR3, the DNA is TGTGCCAGCAGCGTGAGGGGGGCCAGGGCGGATACGCAGTATTTT. Encoded protein: CASSVRGARADTQYF.

Ten or more counts support this clonotype. This rearrangement joins TRBV4-2 to TRBJ2-6; D may be TRBD2 (5 bases). Germline CDR1 reads LGHNA; CDR2 reads YNFKEQ. Trimming cost V 6 bases and J 3 bases, with 6 bases left between them. The CDR3 spans 13 residues. The DNA of the CDR3 is TGTGCCAGCAGGGACTTTGGGGCCAACGTCCTGACTTTC. Translation: CASRDFGANVLTF.

This clonotype has only a few counts. The rearrangement uses TRBV7-2 and TRBJ1-3; D is uncertain. There are 14 residues in the CDR3. Trimming cost V 6 bases and J 0 bases, with 9 bases left between them. Germline V gene data show CDR1 as SGHTA and CDR2 as FQGNSA. The CDR3 protein is CASRRLSSGNTIYF. For the CDR3, the DNA is TGTGCCAGCAGGCGCCTGAGCTCTGGAAACACCATATATTTT.

In its sample, this clonotype was seen many times. The rearrangement links TRBV27 to TRBJ2-5; 7 bases are shared with TRBD2. This CDR3 is built from 13 residues. Looked up from germline, CDR1 is MNHEY and CDR2 is SMNVEV (reference sequence). V dropped 6 bases and J dropped 5; count of bases not matched to a gene: 6. CDR3 in amino acids: CASSPRGGETQYF. The CDR3 region has the DNA TGTGCCAGCAGCCCCCGGGGAGGGGAGACCCAGTACTTC.

This clonotype was seen ten or more times. The V gene is TRBV20-1, the J gene TRBJ1-1; possible D gene TRBD1, 5 bases. V lost 3 bases to trimming and J lost 7 bases, with 18 bases between them. The CDR3 is made up of 14 amino acids. Germline CDR1 reads DFQATT; CDR2 reads SNEGSKA (reference sequence). The CDR3 loop reads CSASPPGGIDEAFF. Written as DNA, the CDR3 is TGCAGTGCTAGCCCCCCGGGGGGAATAGATGAAGCTTTCTTT.

At least ten counts were recorded for this clonotype. V gene TRBV5-4 combines with J gene TRBJ2-3; D is ambiguous. The V and J ends lost 0 bases and 11 bases respectively, with 19 bases between them. CDR1 and CDR2 from the germline V gene are SGHNT and YYREEE (reference sequence). The CDR3 is made up of 15 amino acids. The CDR3 coding sequence is TGTGCCAGCAGCTTGGACCGATCAACCACAGATGGGCAGTATTTT. It codes for CASSLDRSTTDGQYF.

This clonotype was observed many times. J is TRBJ1-5 and V is TRBV6-2 or TRBV6-3; TRBD1 matches 8 bases. The V and J ends lost 6 bases and 6 bases, in that order; junction bases with no gene match: 7. This CDR3 is built from 14 residues. Germline CDR1 is MNHEY and CDR2 is SVGEGT. CDR3 sequence: CASSSDRAGQPQHF. The CDR3 nucleotides are TGTGCCAGCAGCTCGGACAGGGCAGGTCAGCCCCAGCATTTT.

This clonotype has at least ten counts. This rearrangement joins TRBV10-3 to TRBJ2-1; 8 nucleotides match TRBD1. V dropped 6 bases and J dropped 9; count of bases not matched to a gene: 7. Looked up from germline, CDR1 is ENHRY and CDR2 is SYGVKD. The CDR3 covers 13 residues. The CDR3 bases are TGTGCCATCAGCCCGGACAGGGAACCTGAGCAGTTCTTC. It is translated as CAISPDREPEQFF.

Turning to this clonotype: A much more abundant neighbour one base away suggests this may be a read error. In this CDR3 the conserved last residue, phenylalanine or tryptophan, is missing, so a read error is likely. The chain has TRBV12-3 or TRBV12-4 and TRBJ2-5; possibly TRBD2 for D (5 bases). V shed 3 bases and J shed 2 bases, with 10 bases lying between them. This CDR3 is built from 14 residues. This chain's CDR3 is CASSLRASQETQYL. The DNA for the CDR3 is TGTGCCAGCAGTTTGAGGGCTTCGCAAGAGACCCAGTACCTC.

In this sample, this clonotype turned up many times. The J gene is TRBJ1-5, the V gene TRBV7-9; D gene uncertain. There are 13 residues in the CDR3. Looked up from germline, CDR1 is SEHNR and CDR2 is FQNEAQ (reference sequence). V dropped 3 bases and J dropped 1 base, with 4 bases sitting between them. The CDR3 loop is CASSLDSNQPQHF. For the CDR3, the DNA is TGTGCCAGCAGCTTGGACAGCAATCAGCCCCAGCATTTT.

This clonotype was counted at least ten times. CDR3 sequence reads: CASSWTGVGTDTQYF. The CDR3 coding sequence is TGTGCCAGCAGCTGGACAGGGGTAGGGACAGATACGCAGTATTTT. The chain is built from TRBV7-2 and TRBJ2-3; 9 nucleotides agree with TRBD1. V lost 4 bases to trimming and J lost 3 bases; unmatched junction nucleotides: 5. The CDR3 is 15 residues long. The germline gives CDR1 SGHTA, CDR2 FQGNSA. The full variable domain, with the rest looked up from reference TRBV7-2 and TRBJ2-3, is GAGVSQSPSNKVTEKGKDVELRCDPISGHTALYWYRQSLGQGLEFLIYFQGNSAPDKSGLPSDRFSAERTGGSVSTLTIQRTQQEDSAVYLCASSWTGVGTDTQYFGPGTRLTVL.

This clonotype was seen ten or more times. This chain uses TRBV20-1 with TRBJ2-7; 9 positions agree with TRBD2. From germline, CDR1 is DFQATT and CDR2 SNEGSKA (reference sequence). V lost 1 base, J lost 0 bases, and 7 bases stayed unmatched. CDR3 length equals 16 residues. The CDR3 spells CSARGTSAISSYEQYF. CDR3 nucleotides: TGCAGTGCTAGAGGGACTAGCGCCATTAGCTCCTACGAGCAGTACTTC.

Note on this clonotype: This may stem from a read error, because a much larger clone lies one nucleotide away. This is likely a read error, given that the CDR3 carries no conserved phenylalanine or tryptophan at its end. The chain recombines TRBV12-3 or TRBV12-4 with TRBJ1-2, with D perhaps TRBD1 (5 bases). The CDR3 is made up of 14 amino acids. V was cut by 4 bases and J by 7 bases, with 16 bases left in between. CDR3 coding DNA: TGTGCCAGCAGTTCTGGGCAGGGAATTGTTGGCTACACCCTC. It specifies CASSSGQGIVGYTL.

Only a few counts were recorded for this clonotype. J is TRBJ2-1 and V is TRBV5-1; TRBD1 agrees at 9 bases. Germline V gene data show CDR1 as SGHRS and CDR2 as YFSETQ. V was pared by 5 bases and J by 5 bases, with 2 bases of the junction left unmatched. This CDR3 comprises 13 residues. The CDR3 DNA reads as TGCGCCAGCAGTGGACAGGGGAACAATGAGCAGTTCTTC. Its protein product is CASSGQGNNEQFF.

This clonotype was counted many times. The rearrangement uses TRBV28 and TRBJ2-7; 9 nucleotides line up with TRBD1. The CDR3 extends over 15 amino acids. V was pared by 1 base and J by 9 bases, with 10 bases of the junction left unmatched. Per the germline V gene, CDR1 is MDHEN and CDR2 is SYDVKM. The CDR3 nucleotides read TGTGCCAGCAGTTTATATGGGACAGGGACGGTTTGGCAGTACTTC. Residues: CASSLYGTGTVWQYF.

This clonotype is classed as medium-sized. This rearrangement joins TRBV2 to TRBJ2-5; no definite D call. Germline CDR1 SNHLY, CDR2 FYNNEI. The CDR3 sequence is 10 residues long. Trimming took off 4 bases at V and 8 bases at J, with 5 bases between the two ends. CDR3: CASSVTTQYF. The CDR3, as DNA: TGTGCCAGCAGTGTGACTACCCAGTACTTC.

This clonotype was seen at least ten times. The chain uses TRBV6-6 and TRBJ2-5, with 15 bases aligning to TRBD2. Trimming at V came to 0 bases and at J to 5 bases, leaving 1 base not matched to a gene. Germline CDR1 MNHNY, CDR2 SVGAGI (reference sequence). This CDR3 spans 16 amino acids. The CDR3 loop reads CASSYSGTSGGETQYF. CDR3 DNA sequence: TGTGCCAGCAGTTACTCCGGGACTAGCGGGGGGGAGACCCAGTACTTC.

This clonotype was detected ten times or more. The genes are TRBV5-1 and TRBJ1-1; D remains ambiguous. The CDR3 is made up of 14 amino acids. Trimming took 1 base from V and 0 from J, leaving 7 bases between them. Germline values: CDR1 SGHRS, CDR2 YFSETQ. In DNA, the CDR3 is TGCGCCAGCAGCTTGTACAGTTTGAACACTGAAGCTTTCTTT. Protein: CASSLYSLNTEAFF.

This clonotype was counted many times. The rearrangement joins TRBV10-3 to TRBJ2-3; TRBD1 or TRBD2 may be the D gene (6 bases each). CDR1 and CDR2 (germline): ENHRY, SYGVKD. The CDR3 extends over 14 amino acids. V lost 6 bases, J lost 1 base, and 11 bases lay in between. CDR3 DNA: TGTGCCATCAGGAAGGGGGAGGGCACAGATACGCAGTATTTT. It codes for CAIRKGEGTDTQYF.

Ten or more counts support this clonotype. The chain combines TRBV5-1 with TRBJ2-3; perhaps D is TRBD1 or TRBD2 (5 bases each). The CDR3 has 14 amino acids. Germline CDR1 reads SGHRS; CDR2 reads YFSETQ. Trimming pared 4 bases from V and 2 bases from J, leaving 11 bases between. CDR3 in amino acids: CASSIGDATDTQYF. CDR3 coding DNA: TGCGCCAGCAGCATAGGGGACGCCACAGATACGCAGTATTTT.

This clonotype was picked up many times. The genes are TRBV7-2 and TRBJ2-1; 8 bases line up with TRBD2. The CDR3 is made up of 15 amino acids. J gave up 8 bases and V 7 bases, and 13 bases lay outside the gene matches. Germline CDR1 is SGHTA and CDR2 is FQGNSA. In DNA, the CDR3 is TGTGCCAGCACCCCGGGGGGGCGGAGAGGCGATGAGCAGTTCTTC. Protein: CASTPGGRRGDEQFF.

This clonotype was detected many times. The chain joins TRBV7-2 to TRBJ2-3; perhaps TRBD1 as D (5 bases). The germline V gene encodes CDR1 SGHTA and CDR2 FQGNSA. This CDR3 is built from 12 residues. V dropped 8 bases and J dropped 5 bases, with 11 bases sitting between them. CDR3 sequence (DNA): TGTGCCAGCGGTGTAACAGGAGATACGCAGTATTTT. Translated: CASGVTGDTQYF.